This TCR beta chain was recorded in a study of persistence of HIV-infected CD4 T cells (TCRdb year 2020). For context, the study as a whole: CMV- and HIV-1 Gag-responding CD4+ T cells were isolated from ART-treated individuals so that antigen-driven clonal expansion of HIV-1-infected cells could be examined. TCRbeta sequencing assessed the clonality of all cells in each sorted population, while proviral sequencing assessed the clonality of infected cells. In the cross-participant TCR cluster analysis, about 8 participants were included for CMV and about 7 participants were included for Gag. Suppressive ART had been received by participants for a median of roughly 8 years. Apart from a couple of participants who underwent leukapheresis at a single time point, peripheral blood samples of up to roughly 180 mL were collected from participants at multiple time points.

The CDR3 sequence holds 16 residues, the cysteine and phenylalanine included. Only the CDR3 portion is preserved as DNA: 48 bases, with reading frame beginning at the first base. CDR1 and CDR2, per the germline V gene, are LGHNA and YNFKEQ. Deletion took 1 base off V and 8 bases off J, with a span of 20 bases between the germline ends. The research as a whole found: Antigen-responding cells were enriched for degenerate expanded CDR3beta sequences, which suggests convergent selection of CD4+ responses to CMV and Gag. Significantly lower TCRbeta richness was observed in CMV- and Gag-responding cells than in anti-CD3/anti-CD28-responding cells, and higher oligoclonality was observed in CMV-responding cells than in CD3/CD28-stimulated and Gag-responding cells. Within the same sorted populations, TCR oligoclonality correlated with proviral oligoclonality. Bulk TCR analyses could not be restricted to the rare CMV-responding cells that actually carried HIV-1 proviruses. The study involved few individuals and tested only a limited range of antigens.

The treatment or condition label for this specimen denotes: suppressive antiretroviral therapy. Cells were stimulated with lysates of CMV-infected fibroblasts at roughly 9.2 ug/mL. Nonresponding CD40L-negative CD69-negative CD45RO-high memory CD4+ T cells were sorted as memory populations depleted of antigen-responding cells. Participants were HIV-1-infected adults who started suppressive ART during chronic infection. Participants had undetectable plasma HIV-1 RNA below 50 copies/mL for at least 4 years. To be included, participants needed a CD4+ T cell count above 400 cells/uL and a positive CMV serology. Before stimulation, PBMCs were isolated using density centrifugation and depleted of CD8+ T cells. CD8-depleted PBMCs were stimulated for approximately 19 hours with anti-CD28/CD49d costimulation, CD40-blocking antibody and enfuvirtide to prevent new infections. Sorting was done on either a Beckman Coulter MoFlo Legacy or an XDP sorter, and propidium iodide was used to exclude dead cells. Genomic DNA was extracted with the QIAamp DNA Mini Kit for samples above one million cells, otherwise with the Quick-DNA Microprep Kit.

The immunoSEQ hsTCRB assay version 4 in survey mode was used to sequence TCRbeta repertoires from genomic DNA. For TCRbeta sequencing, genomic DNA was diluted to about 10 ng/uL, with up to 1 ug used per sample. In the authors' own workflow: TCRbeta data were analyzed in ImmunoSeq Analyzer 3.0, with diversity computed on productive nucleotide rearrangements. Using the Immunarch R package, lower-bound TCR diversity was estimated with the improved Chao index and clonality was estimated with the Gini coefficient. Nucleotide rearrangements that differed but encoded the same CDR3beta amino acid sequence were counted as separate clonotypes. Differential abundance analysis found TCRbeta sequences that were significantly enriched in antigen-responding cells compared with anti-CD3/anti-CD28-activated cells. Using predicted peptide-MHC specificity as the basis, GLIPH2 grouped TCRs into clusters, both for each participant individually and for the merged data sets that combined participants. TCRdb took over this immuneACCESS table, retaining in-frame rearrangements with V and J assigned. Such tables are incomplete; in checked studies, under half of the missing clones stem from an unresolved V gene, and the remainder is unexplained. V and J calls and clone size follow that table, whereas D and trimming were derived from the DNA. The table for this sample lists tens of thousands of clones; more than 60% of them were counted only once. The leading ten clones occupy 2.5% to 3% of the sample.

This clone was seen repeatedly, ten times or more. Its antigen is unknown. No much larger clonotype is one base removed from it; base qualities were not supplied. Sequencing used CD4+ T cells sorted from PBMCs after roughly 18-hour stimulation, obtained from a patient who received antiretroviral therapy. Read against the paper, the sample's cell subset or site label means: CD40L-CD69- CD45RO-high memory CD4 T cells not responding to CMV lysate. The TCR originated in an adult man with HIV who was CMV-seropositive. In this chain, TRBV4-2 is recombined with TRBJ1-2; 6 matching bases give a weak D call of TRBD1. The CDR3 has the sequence CASSQGANTGRGGYTF. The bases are TGTGCCAGCAGCCAAGGAGCCAACACAGGGCGGGGAGGCTACACCTTC.